Included here is one TCR beta chain sequence, with context. The sample belongs to a study of blood T cell repertoires in COVID-19. Authors' processing steps: Estimates of nucleated cell counts were drawn from the amplification of reference gene primers. Measured with immunoSEQ multiplex PCR; TCRdb has only the in-frame clones, and not every one. V and J calls plus clone size are reproduced from that table; the DNA served to infer D and trimming. The sample lists approximately 250,000 clones, roughly 85% seen once, with about 8.2% in the top ten. The source material was PBMCs or T cells enriched from blood (not recorded which). This clonotype was obtained from a woman in her forties or fifties with acute COVID-19.

CDR3 sequence reads: CASSWGTGATNEKLFF. In DNA, the CDR3 is TGTGCCAGCTCATGGGGGACAGGTGCAACTAATGAAAAACTGTTTTTT. The chain is built from TRBV18 and TRBJ1-4; the match to TRBD1 covers 8 bases. The CDR3 runs 16 residues. J lost 0 bases, V lost 5 bases, and 5 bases had no gene match. Per the germline V gene, CDR1 is KGHSH and CDR2 is LQKENI.